The rows below give T cell receptor beta chains drawn from one sample of a study of cytomegalovirus exposure and HLA in healthy donors. Profiled with immunoSEQ multiplex PCR; TCRdb holds only in-frame clones, not every one. The profile covers approximately 160,000 clones, with about 80% appearing a single time and approximately 1.3% taken by the ten largest. The sample was PBMCs. All receptors derive from a woman in her twenties or thirties in good health and CMV-seropositive. Both conserved end residues are part of each CDR3. Each record gives: J gene, V gene, D gene, clone size, CDR3 DNA, CDR3 protein. D genes are given only for firm matches. Size values are once, few and many counts, or a class for expanded clones, and some rows have none.

J: TRBJ2-2; V: TRBV28; D: TRBD2; size: NA; DNA: TGTGCCAGCAGTCCGACTAGCGGGAGGGTCGGCACCGGGGAGCTGTTTTTT; CDR3: CASSPTSGRVGTGELFF
J: TRBJ1-1; V: TRBV28; D: NA; size: once; DNA: TGTGCCAGCCCAGGCCCATTAAACACTGAAGCTTTCTTT; CDR3: CASPGPLNTEAFF
J: TRBJ2-5; V: TRBV9; D: TRBD1; size: NA; DNA: TGTGCCAGCAGCGAGGGGACAGGGTATGCGGAGACCCAGTACTTC; CDR3: CASSEGTGYAETQYF
J: TRBJ1-3; V: TRBV11-2; D: NA; size: once; DNA: TGTGCCAGCAGCTTAGATCTGCGCTCCTCTGGAAACACCATATATTTT; CDR3: CASSLDLRSSGNTIYF
J: TRBJ2-7; V: TRBV30; D: NA; size: NA; DNA: TGTGCCTACGACCCGGACGGGAGTATCTCCTACGAGCAGTACTTC; CDR3: CAYDPDGSISYEQYF
J: TRBJ2-1; V: TRBV7-2; D: TRBD2; size: NA; DNA: TGTGCCAGCAGCTCGCGACTAGCGGGGAGCTCCTACAATGAGCAGTTCTTC; CDR3: CASSSRLAGSSYNEQFF
J: TRBJ2-7; V: TRBV9; D: TRBD1; size: NA; DNA: TGTGCCAGCAGCGCCAGCTCGTACCGAAACGCCAACCGGGACAGACTTCTAAATCCCTACGAGCAGTACTTC; CDR3: CASSASSYRNANRDRLLNPYEQYF
J: TRBJ1-4; V: TRBV5-1; D: NA; size: NA; DNA: TGCGCCAGCAGCCCAGGGAGGGAGGGCTTGGTTGAAAAACTGTTTTTT; CDR3: CASSPGREGLVEKLFF
J: TRBJ2-3; V: TRBV28; D: TRBD1; size: NA; DNA: TGTGCCAGCATCCACAGGGGGTGGATCACAGATACGCAGTATTTT; CDR3: CASIHRGWITDTQYF
J: TRBJ1-1; V: TRBV28; D: TRBD1; size: NA; DNA: TGTGCCAGCAGTTCTGACAGGGGACGAGAAGCTTTCTTT; CDR3: CASSSDRGREAFF
J: TRBJ2-5; V: TRBV5-1; D: TRBD1; size: NA; DNA: TGCGCCAGCAGTGAGCAGGGGGACGTAGGGACCCAGTACTTC; CDR3: CASSEQGDVGTQYF
J: TRBJ2-7; V: TRBV10-3; D: TRBD1; size: NA; DNA: TGTGCCATCAGGGCCGGGGACAGATCCTACGAGCAGTACTTC; CDR3: CAIRAGDRSYEQYF
J: TRBJ2-3; V: TRBV7-6; D: TRBD2; size: once; DNA: TGTGCCAGCAGCTTAGGAGCGGGAGAGATAGATACGCAGTATTTT; CDR3: CASSLGAGEIDTQYF
J: TRBJ2-7; V: TRBV6-5; D: TRBD2; size: NA; DNA: TGTGCCAGCCGTCTCGGGCTAGCGGGAGACTACGAGCAGTACTTC; CDR3: CASRLGLAGDYEQYF
J: TRBJ2-7; V: TRBV19; D: NA; size: once; DNA: TGTGCCAGTAGTATAGGGACACCTTCATCCTACGAGCAGTACTTC; CDR3: CASSIGTPSSYEQYF
J: TRBJ1-4; V: TRBV4-3; D: TRBD1; size: few; DNA: TGCGCCAGCAGCCAAGGGACAGGGAGAAGGGAAAAACTGTTTTTT; CDR3: CASSQGTGRREKLFF
J: TRBJ2-5; V: TRBV6-5; D: NA; size: NA; DNA: TGTGCCAGCAGTTACTCGAGAACAGGGCAGGGGGAGACCCAGTACTTC; CDR3: CASSYSRTGQGETQYF
J: TRBJ2-7; V: TRBV4-2; D: NA; size: NA; DNA: TGTGCCAGCAGTACACAGGGCCCCTCCTCCGAGCAGTACTTC; CDR3: CASSTQGPSSEQYF
J: TRBJ2-7; V: TRBV6-1; D: NA; size: NA; DNA: TGTGCCAGCAGTGAAGCTCTGGCGGGCTCGTACTACGAGCAGTACTTC; CDR3: CASSEALAGSYYEQYF
J: TRBJ2-7; V: TRBV2; D: TRBD2; size: NA; DNA: TGTGCCAGCAGGGACTCTAGCGGCCTTTCCTACGAGCAGTACTTC; CDR3: CASRDSSGLSYEQYF
J: TRBJ1-2; V: TRBV7-8; D: TRBD1; size: NA; DNA: TGTGCCAGCAGCTTACCCGGGACAGTACCTCCCAGCTATGGCTACACCTTC; CDR3: CASSLPGTVPPSYGYTF
J: TRBJ2-3; V: TRBV4-1; D: TRBD2; size: NA; DNA: TGCGCCAGCAGCCAAGAGGGACTAGCAGATACGCAGTATTTT; CDR3: CASSQEGLADTQYF
J: TRBJ2-1; V: TRBV5-1; D: NA; size: NA; DNA: TGCGCCAGCAGCCTAGGCCCGACAGGAACCTACAATGAGCAGTTCTTC; CDR3: CASSLGPTGTYNEQFF
J: TRBJ1-1; V: TRBV27; D: TRBD1; size: NA; DNA: TGTGCCAGCAGTTTATATAGAGAGGGGGCGGCTTTCTTT; CDR3: CASSLYREGAAFF
J: TRBJ2-1; V: TRBV10-3; D: TRBD2; size: NA; DNA: TGTGCCATCAGTGAGTCGGTTAGCGGGCCATCCTACAATGAGCAGTTCTTC; CDR3: CAISESVSGPSYNEQFF
J: TRBJ1-2; V: TRBV5-6; D: TRBD1; size: NA; DNA: TGTGCCAGCAGCCCCTCAGGACAGGGATATGGCTACACCTTC; CDR3: CASSPSGQGYGYTF
J: TRBJ2-7; V: TRBV5-8; D: NA; size: NA; DNA: TGTGCCAGCAGCACCTCCAGGGACACCTACGAGCAGTACTTC; CDR3: CASSTSRDTYEQYF
J: TRBJ2-3; V: TRBV27; D: TRBD2; size: NA; DNA: TGTGCCAGCCCCCCCGGGACTAGCGGGAGGGCCGTACCAGATACGCAGTATTTT; CDR3: CASPPGTSGRAVPDTQYF
J: TRBJ2-7; V: TRBV11-3; D: NA; size: NA; DNA: TGTGCCAGCAGCAGATTCGGGGTCTCAGAGCAGTACTTC; CDR3: CASSRFGVSEQYF
J: TRBJ2-2; V: TRBV10-3; D: TRBD1; size: NA; DNA: TGTGCCATCAGTGACCCAGGACAGGGTGCCGGGGAGCTGTTTTTT; CDR3: CAISDPGQGAGELFF
J: TRBJ2-3; V: TRBV27; D: NA; size: NA; DNA: TGTGCCAGCAGTTTATATAGAACAGATACGCAGTATTTT; CDR3: CASSLYRTDTQYF
J: TRBJ2-7; V: TRBV7-9; D: TRBD2; size: NA; DNA: TGTGCCAGCAGCGAGCGGGAGGGGACCTACGAGCAGTACTTC; CDR3: CASSEREGTYEQYF
J: TRBJ2-1; V: TRBV27; D: NA; size: NA; DNA: TGTGCCAGCAGTACCACGGGAGCTGGATACAATGAGCAGTTCTTC; CDR3: CASSTTGAGYNEQFF
J: TRBJ2-7; V: TRBV21-1; D: NA; size: once; DNA: TGTGCCAGCAGCAAGAAGGGACACAACCAAGGCTACGAGCAGTACTTC; CDR3: CASSKKGHNQGYEQYF
J: TRBJ2-3; V: TRBV6-1; D: NA; size: NA; DNA: TGTGCCAGCAGTGAAGTCTCAGGGCGGCGGTCAGATACGCAGTATTTT; CDR3: CASSEVSGRRSDTQYF
J: TRBJ2-5; V: TRBV7-3; D: NA; size: once; DNA: TGTGCCAGCAGCTTAACCACCGGGAGCTTCGAGACCCAGTACTTC; CDR3: CASSLTTGSFETQYF
J: TRBJ1-1; V: TRBV6-5; D: TRBD1; size: NA; DNA: TGTGCCAGCAGAGCCCGGACAGGGGGAGACACTGAAGCTTTCTTT; CDR3: CASRARTGGDTEAFF
J: TRBJ2-3; V: TRBV10-3; D: NA; size: NA; DNA: TGTGCCATGTGGGGCGGCCTATCCACAGATACGCAGTATTTT; CDR3: CAMWGGLSTDTQYF
J: TRBJ2-1; V: TRBV7-9; D: NA; size: NA; DNA: TGTGCCAGCAGCTCCAGGGATCAGGGGTACAATGAGCAGTTCTTC; CDR3: CASSSRDQGYNEQFF
J: TRBJ1-5; V: TRBV7-2; D: NA; size: NA; DNA: TGTGCCAGCAGCTTAGGCAGGGTTAGCAATCAGCCCCAGCATTTT; CDR3: CASSLGRVSNQPQHF
J: TRBJ2-6; V: TRBV4-3; D: TRBD1; size: NA; DNA: TGCGCCAGCAGCCAAGCTCAGGGGGCTGGGGCCAACGTCCTGACTTTC; CDR3: CASSQAQGAGANVLTF
J: TRBJ1-3; V: TRBV23-1; D: TRBD1; size: NA; DNA: TGCGCCAGCGGCCATGGACAGGGAGCGATGGGAAACACCATATATTTT; CDR3: CASGHGQGAMGNTIYF
J: TRBJ1-2; V: TRBV28; D: NA; size: NA; DNA: TGTGCCAGCAGTTTGAAAGGATGGGGGGGAAACTATGGCTACACCTTC; CDR3: CASSLKGWGGNYGYTF
J: TRBJ2-1; V: TRBV7-9; D: NA; size: once; DNA: TGTGCCAGCAGCCTAAGTGTGGATGAGCAGTTCTTC; CDR3: CASSLSVDEQFF
J: TRBJ2-1; V: TRBV6-5; D: TRBD2; size: few; DNA: TGTGCCAGCAGAACCCGGACTAGCGGGAAGAATGAGCAGTTCTTC; CDR3: CASRTRTSGKNEQFF
J: TRBJ1-4; V: TRBV30; D: NA; size: NA; DNA: TGTGCCTGGAGTGTATCCCCCGGGACAACTAATGAAAAACTGTTTTTT; CDR3: CAWSVSPGTTNEKLFF